This T cell receptor (beta chain) was retrieved from a study of CD8 T cells in ankylosing spondylitis. This clonotype was picked up a small number of times. Antigen unknown. With V trimmed by 0 bases and J by 4 bases, 7 bases remained unmatched. The CDR3 totals 15 residues. Germline CDR1 is SGHRS and CDR2 is YFSETQ. The study's findings and limits: From matched ankylosing spondylitis synovial fluid, disease-linked clones were reportedly recovered at significantly enriched levels. Seven or eight highly homologous variants made up a TCR beta motif, and this motif appeared characteristic of ankylosing spondylitis blood. CD8+ disease-linked clones were present at relatively low frequencies in blood.

Molecular-barcoded quantitative 5'-RACE produced these TCR beta libraries. Using its own MiXCR run on the 5' RACE reads, TCRdb lists one record per CDR3 protein. The top ten clones hold roughly 15% of a sample with 350,000 or so distinct CDR3 sequences, around 7.6% of them seen once. The sequence was obtained from a male donor with ankylosing spondylitis. Material for sequencing was blood, either unsorted or a sorted T cell fraction (not recorded which). The V call is TRBV5-1, the J call TRBJ2-7; 7 bases map to TRBD2. CDR3 coding DNA: TGCGCCAGCAGCTTGGGGCTAGCGGAGAATTACGAGCAGTACTTC. Encoded protein: CASSLGLAENYEQYF.